This T cell receptor (beta chain) was identified during a study of identical twins. Study conclusions and caveats: Beta clonotypes that were abundant in cord blood contained fewer insertions, a pattern absent from memory repertoires. Invariant cells of the MAIT and iNKT types might have partly distorted the zero-insertion analyses. Cross-sectional statistical analysis was relied on for the conclusions, without the same donors being followed.

With template switching, a universal primer site was added, and the cDNA carried unique molecular identifiers. TCRdb re-called the 5' RACE reads through MiXCR, storing one row per CDR3 protein. Here the sample spans roughly 1.6 million distinct CDR3 sequences, more than 30% being singletons. With regard to this clonotype: Its antigen remains unidentified.

The ends lost 7 bases at V and 2 bases at J; junction bases unmatched: 7. The CDR3 is 16 amino acids. Germline V gene data show CDR1 as LNHDA and CDR2 as SQIVND (reference sequence). The TCR comes from a newborn girl in good health. The chain recombines TRBV19 with TRBJ2-1; 11 bases line up with TRBD2. The sequencing input was cord blood. CDR3: CASTGSGGAAYNEQFF. The CDR3 DNA is TGTGCCAGTACCGGTAGCGGGGGGGCCGCCTACAATGAGCAGTTCTTC.